This T cell receptor (beta chain) derives from a study of identical twins. Notes on the study in general: For out-of-frame alpha sequences shared by twins, low generation probability was in excess.

This CDR3 has 16 amino acids. J gave up 5 bases and V 4 bases, and 7 bases lay outside the gene matches. Germline V gene data show CDR1 as MNHEY and CDR2 as SVGAGI. In this sample, this clonotype turned up many times. What it recognizes is unknown. One entry per CDR3 protein results from TCRdb running MiXCR on the 5' RACE reads. The sample consists of over 200,000 distinct CDR3 sequences, over 5% of them appearing once. The data were also submitted as part of a second study, on T cells expressing NK-cell markers. That investigation notes: There were seven HCMV-seropositive donors and one seronegative donor among the eight sequenced.

The chain uses TRBV6-5 and TRBJ2-1; 11 bases line up with TRBD2. The specimen sequenced was CD8+ T cells sorted from blood. This receptor was identified in a young woman in good health. CDR3 nucleotide sequence: TGTGCCAGCAGTTCCATACTAGCGGGAGCCAACAATGAGCAGTTCTTC. This encodes CASSSILAGANNEQFF.